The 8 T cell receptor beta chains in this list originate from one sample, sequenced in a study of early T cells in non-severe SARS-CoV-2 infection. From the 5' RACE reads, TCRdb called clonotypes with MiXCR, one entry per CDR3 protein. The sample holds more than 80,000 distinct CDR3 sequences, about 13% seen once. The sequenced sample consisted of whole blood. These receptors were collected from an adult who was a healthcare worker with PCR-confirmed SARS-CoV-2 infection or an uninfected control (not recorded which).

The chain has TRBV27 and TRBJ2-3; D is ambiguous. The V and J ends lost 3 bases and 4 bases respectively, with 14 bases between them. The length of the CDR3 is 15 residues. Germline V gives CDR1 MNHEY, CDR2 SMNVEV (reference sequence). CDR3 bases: TGTGCCAGCAGTTTCCTCCTCGCTAAACCAGATACGCAGTATTTT. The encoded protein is CASSFLLAKPDTQYF.

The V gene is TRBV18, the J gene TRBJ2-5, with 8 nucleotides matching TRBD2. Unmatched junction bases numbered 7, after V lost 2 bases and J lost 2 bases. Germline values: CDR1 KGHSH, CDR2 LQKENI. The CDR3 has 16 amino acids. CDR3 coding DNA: TGTGCCAGCTCACCAACGCGGGGGGCTCATCAAGAGACCCAGTACTTC. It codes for CASSPTRGAHQETQYF.

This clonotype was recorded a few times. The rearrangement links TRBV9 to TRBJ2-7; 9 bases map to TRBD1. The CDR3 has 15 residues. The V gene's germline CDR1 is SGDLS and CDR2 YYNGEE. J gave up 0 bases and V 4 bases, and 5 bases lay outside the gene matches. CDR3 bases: TGTGCCAGCAGCACCGACAGGGGGGGCTCCTACGAGCAGTACTTC. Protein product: CASSTDRGGSYEQYF.

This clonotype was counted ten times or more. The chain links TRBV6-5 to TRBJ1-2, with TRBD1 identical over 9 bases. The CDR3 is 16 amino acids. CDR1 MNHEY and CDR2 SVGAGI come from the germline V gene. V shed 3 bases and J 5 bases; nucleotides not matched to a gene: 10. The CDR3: CASSYQDRGLTYGYTF. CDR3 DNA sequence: TGTGCCAGCAGTTATCAGGACAGGGGTCTAACTTATGGCTACACCTTC.

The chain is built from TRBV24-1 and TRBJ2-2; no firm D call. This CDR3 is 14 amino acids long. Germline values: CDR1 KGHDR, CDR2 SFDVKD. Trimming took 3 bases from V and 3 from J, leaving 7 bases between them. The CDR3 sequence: CATSDPGYTGELFF. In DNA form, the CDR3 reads TGTGCCACCAGTGATCCAGGATACACCGGGGAGCTGTTTTTT.

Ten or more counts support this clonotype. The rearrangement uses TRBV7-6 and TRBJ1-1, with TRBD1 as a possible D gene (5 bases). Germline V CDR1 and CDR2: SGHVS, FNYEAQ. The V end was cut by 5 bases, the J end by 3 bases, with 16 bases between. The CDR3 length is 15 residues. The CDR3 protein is CASSPRARGDTEAFF. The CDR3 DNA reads TGTGCCAGCAGCCCGAGGGCCCGGGGGGACACTGAAGCTTTCTTT.

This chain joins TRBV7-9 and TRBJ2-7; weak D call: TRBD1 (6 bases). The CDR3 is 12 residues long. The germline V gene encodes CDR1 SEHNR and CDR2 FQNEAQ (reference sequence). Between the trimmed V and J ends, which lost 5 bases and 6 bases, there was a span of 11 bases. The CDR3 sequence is CASSAGQFEQYF. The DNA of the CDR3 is TGTGCCAGCAGCGCCGGACAGTTCGAGCAGTACTTC.

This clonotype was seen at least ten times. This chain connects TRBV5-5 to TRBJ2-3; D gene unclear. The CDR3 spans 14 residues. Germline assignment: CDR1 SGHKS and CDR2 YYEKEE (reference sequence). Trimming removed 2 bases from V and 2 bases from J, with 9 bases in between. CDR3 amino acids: CASSLSPPTDTQYF. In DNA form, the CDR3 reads TGTGCCAGCAGCTTAAGTCCCCCCACAGATACGCAGTATTTT.